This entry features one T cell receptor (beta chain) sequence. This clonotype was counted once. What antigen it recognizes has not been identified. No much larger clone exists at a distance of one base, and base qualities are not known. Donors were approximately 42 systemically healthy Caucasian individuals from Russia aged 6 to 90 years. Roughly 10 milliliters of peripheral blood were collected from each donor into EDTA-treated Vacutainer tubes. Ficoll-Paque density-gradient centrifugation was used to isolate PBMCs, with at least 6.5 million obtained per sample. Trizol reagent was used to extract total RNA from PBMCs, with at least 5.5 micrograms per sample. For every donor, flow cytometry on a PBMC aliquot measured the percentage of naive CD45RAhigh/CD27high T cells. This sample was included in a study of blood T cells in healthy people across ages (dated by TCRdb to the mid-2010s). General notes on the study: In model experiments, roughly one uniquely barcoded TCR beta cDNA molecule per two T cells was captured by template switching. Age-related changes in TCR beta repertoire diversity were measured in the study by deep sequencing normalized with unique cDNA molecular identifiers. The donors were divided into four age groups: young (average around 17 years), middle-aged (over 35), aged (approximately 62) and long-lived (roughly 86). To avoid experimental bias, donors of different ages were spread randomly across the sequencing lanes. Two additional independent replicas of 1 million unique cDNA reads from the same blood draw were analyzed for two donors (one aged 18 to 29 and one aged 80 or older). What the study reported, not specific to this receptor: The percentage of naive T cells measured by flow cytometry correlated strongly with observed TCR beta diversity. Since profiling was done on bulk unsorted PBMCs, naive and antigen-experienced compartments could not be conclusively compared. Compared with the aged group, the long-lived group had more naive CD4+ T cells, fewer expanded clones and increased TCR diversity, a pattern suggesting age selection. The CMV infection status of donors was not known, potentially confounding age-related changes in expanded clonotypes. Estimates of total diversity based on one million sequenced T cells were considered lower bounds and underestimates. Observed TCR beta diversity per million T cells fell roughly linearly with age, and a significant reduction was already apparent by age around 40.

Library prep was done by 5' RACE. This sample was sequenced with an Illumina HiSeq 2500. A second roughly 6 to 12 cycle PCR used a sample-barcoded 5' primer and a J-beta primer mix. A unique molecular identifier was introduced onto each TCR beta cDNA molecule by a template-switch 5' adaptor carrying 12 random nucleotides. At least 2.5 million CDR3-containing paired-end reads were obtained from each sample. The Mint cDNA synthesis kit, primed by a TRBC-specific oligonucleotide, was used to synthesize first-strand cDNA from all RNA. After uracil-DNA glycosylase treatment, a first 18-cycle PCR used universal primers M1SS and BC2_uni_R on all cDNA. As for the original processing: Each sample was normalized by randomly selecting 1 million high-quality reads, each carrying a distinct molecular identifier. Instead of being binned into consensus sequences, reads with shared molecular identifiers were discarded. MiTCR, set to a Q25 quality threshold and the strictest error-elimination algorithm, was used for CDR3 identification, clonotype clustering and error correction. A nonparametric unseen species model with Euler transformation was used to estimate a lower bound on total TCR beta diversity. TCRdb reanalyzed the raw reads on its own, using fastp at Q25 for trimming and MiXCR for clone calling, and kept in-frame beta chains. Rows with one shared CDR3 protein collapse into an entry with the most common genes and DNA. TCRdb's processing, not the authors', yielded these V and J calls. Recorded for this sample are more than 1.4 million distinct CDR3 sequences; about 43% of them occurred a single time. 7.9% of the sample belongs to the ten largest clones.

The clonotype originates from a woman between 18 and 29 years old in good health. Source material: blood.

The sequenced DNA: TGTGCCAGCAGCCAAGTACACCAGAACACTGAAGCTTTCTTT. Its protein product is CASSQVHQNTEAFF. The receptor chain draws on TRBV4-2 and TRBJ1-1; the D gene remains uncertain. The CDR3 covers 14 residues, taking in both the cysteine and the phenylalanine. The kept DNA is CDR3 alone, 42 bases in frame from the first base. CDR1 and CDR2 were assigned from the germline V gene as LGHNA and YNFKEQ. Deletion took 1 base off V and 1 base off J, with a span of 7 bases between the germline ends.